Reported below is one TCR beta chain. Method: immunoSEQ multiplex PCR; TCRdb's copy keeps in-frame clones and lacks some. This repertoire shows hundreds of thousands of clones, 88% found once; its top ten account for around 0.8%. Germline assignment: CDR1 SGHNT and CDR2 YENEEA. V dropped 2 bases and J dropped 7 bases, with 15 bases sitting between them. CDR3 length: 14 residues. This entry is derived from a study of blood T cell repertoires in COVID-19. At the level of the study: COVID-19 samples, acute and convalescent, were from the United States, Italy and Spain. The analysed material was cDNA or gDNA that came from T cells, B-cell-depleted T cells, or PBMCs.

The sequenced material came from peripheral blood. The TCR was taken from a woman aged 25 to 45 with acute or convalescent COVID-19. The chain couples TRBV11-3 to TRBJ2-7; D uncertain. The CDR3: CASSLNSGSGEQYF. CDR3 nucleotide sequence: TGTGCCAGCAGCTTAAATTCTGGTTCCGGGGAGCAGTACTTC.